At least ten counts were recorded for the clone carrying this T cell receptor (beta chain). Its matching antigen is unknown. This specimen comes from a study of human T cells and chemical hapten exposure. Whole-study context: Per-sample TCR yield variability stemmed mainly from small pooled library volume differences.

Overall study findings and caveats: High-frequency TCRs, those above 1 in 1000, stayed the same after DPC sensitization. It was expanded TCRs that formed significantly more large CDR3 similarity clusters than controls did.

TCRdb reanalysed the RACE reads using MiXCR and keeps one entry per CDR3 protein. Of 350,000 to 400,000 distinct CDR3 sequences in the sample, roughly 5.3% were seen once. The time point denotes: pre-sensitization, week 0. Treatment denoted: therapeutic diphenylcyclopropenone sensitization with weekly scalp DPC. Patients had alopecia, were aged 18 to 70, and were not pregnant. The receptor was derived from a woman in her forties or fifties with alopecia areata. Some clones in this sample may be carry-over from other donors' samples. The sequenced sample was whole blood, obtained in connection with sensitization to the hapten diphenylcyclopropenone (DPC).

The CDR3, as DNA: TGCAGCGTTGAACTTTCAGGGGCGACAGATACGCAGTATTTT. It encodes CSVELSGATDTQYF. The chain links TRBV29-1 to TRBJ2-3; perhaps TRBD1 as D (6 bases). Germline V lookup: CDR1 SQVTM, CDR2 ANQGSEA. Trimming removed 2 bases at V and 3 bases at J, with 12 bases between. The CDR3 has 14 residues.